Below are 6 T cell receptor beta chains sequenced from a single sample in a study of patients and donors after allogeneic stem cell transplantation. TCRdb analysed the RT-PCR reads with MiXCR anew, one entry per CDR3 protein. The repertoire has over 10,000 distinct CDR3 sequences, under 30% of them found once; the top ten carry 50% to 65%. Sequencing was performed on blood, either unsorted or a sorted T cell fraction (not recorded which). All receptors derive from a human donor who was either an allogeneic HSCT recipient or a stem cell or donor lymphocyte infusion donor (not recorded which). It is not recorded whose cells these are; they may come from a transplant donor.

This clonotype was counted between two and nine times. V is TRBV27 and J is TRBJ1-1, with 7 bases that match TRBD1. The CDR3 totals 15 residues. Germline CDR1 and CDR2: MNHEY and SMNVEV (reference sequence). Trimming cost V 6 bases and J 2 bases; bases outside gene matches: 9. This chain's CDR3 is CASRYRGSTNTEAFF. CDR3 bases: TGTGCCAGCAGATACAGGGGTAGTACAAACACTGAAGCTTTCTTT.

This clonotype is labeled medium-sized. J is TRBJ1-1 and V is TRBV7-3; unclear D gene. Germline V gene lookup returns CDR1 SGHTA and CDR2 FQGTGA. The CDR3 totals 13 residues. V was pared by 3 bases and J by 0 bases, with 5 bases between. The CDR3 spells CASSFGLNTEAFF. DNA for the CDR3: TGTGCCAGCAGCTTCGGCCTGAACACTGAAGCTTTCTTT.

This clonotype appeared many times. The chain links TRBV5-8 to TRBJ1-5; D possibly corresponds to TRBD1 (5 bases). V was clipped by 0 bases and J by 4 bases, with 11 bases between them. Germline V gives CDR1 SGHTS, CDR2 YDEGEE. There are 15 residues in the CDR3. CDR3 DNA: TGTGCCAGCAGCTTGGCGGGGGGAGAGAATCAGCCCCAGCATTTT. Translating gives CASSLAGGENQPQHF.

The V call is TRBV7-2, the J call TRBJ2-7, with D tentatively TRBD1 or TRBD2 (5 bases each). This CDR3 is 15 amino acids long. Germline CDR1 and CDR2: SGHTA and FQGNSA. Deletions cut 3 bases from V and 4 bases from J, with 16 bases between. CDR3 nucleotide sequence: TGTGCCAGCAGCTTGAGGGACGGCCCGACATACGAGCAGTACTTC. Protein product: CASSLRDGPTYEQYF.

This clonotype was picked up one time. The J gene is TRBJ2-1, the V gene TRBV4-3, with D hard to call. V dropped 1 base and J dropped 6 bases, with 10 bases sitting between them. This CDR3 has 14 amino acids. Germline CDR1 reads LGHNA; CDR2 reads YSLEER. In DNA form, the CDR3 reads TGCGCCAGCAGCCAAGTCGGCTCGGGCAATGAGCAGTTCTTC. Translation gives CASSQVGSGNEQFF.

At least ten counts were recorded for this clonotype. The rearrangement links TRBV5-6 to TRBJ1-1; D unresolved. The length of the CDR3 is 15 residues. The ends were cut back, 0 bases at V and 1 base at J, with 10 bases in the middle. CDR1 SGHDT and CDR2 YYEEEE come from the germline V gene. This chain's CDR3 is CASSLVGRSNTEAFF. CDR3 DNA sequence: TGTGCCAGCAGCTTGGTCGGCAGGTCGAACACTGAAGCTTTCTTT.